The 26 T cell receptor beta chains below all came from one sample that was sequenced in a study of blood T cell repertoires in COVID-19. TCRdb's table, derived via immunoSEQ multiplex PCR, lists solely in-frame clones and lacks some. The sample lists just over 25,000 clones; roughly 90% were seen once. Sequencing was performed on peripheral blood. The receptors were gathered from a man aged 70-80 years with acute or convalescent COVID-19.

The chain uses TRBV5-5 and TRBJ2-7, with TRBD2 matching 7 bases. This CDR3 spans 14 amino acids. Germline V gene sequence: CDR1 SGHKS, CDR2 YYEKEE (reference sequence). V lost 2 bases, J lost 2 bases, and 4 bases stayed unmatched. As DNA, the CDR3 is TGTGCCAGCAGCTTAGTGGGGGGGACCTACGAGCAGTACTTC. Translating it yields CASSLVGGTYEQYF.

The CDR3 spells CASSYHRDRATGELFF. DNA for the CDR3: TGCGCCAGCAGCTACCACAGGGACAGGGCCACCGGGGAGCTGTTTTTT. The V and J genes are TRBV5-1 and TRBJ2-2; 9 nucleotides agree with TRBD1. The germline V gene has CDR1 SGHRS and CDR2 YFSETQ. The CDR3 contains 16 residues. V lost 3 bases to trimming and J lost 4 bases; unmatched junction nucleotides: 7.

The chain's CDR3 is CASRSQGNYGYTF. As DNA, the CDR3 is TGTGCCAGTAGGTCACAGGGCAACTATGGCTACACCTTC. The V gene is TRBV19, the J gene TRBJ1-2; D perhaps matches TRBD1 (6 bases). Germline loops: CDR1 LNHDA, CDR2 SQIVND (reference sequence). Trimming removed 6 bases at V and 2 bases at J, with 10 bases between. CDR3 length: 13 residues.

This chain uses TRBV28 with TRBJ1-2; D remains ambiguous. CDR3 size: 17 residues. Germline V lookup: CDR1 MDHEN, CDR2 SYDVKM. Trimming took 10 bases from V and 0 from J, leaving 24 bases between them. CDR3 DNA: TGTGCCACTCCGACCGGTCCGGGGAACCAAGCTAACTATGGCTACACCTTC. It translates to CATPTGPGNQANYGYTF.

V usage is TRBV3-1 (or the pseudogene TRBV3-2) and J usage is TRBJ2-3; D call uncertain. The CDR3 extends over 13 amino acids. V gave up 1 base and J gave up 3 bases, with 5 bases separating them. The V gene's germline CDR1 is LGHDT and CDR2 YNNKEL (reference sequence). Here the CDR3 reads CASSQGETDTQYF. The CDR3 DNA sequence: TGTGCCAGCAGCCAAGGAGAGACAGATACGCAGTATTTT.

The chain has TRBV25-1 and TRBJ2-3; 9 bases agree with TRBD1. V dropped 6 bases and J dropped 4; count of bases not matched to a gene: 11. This CDR3 comprises 16 residues. The germline V gene has CDR1 MGHDK and CDR2 SYGVNS. The CDR3 sequence is CASSRPGTGWSDTQYF. The CDR3 DNA follows: TGTGCCAGCAGCCGACCCGGGACAGGGTGGTCAGATACGCAGTATTTT.

As DNA, the CDR3 is TGTGCCAGCAGTGACCCCAGGGGAACTAATGAAAAACTGTTTTTT. Protein sequence: CASSDPRGTNEKLFF. The rearrangement joins TRBV25-1 to TRBJ1-4; perhaps TRBD1 as D (6 bases). This CDR3 has 15 residues. V lost 3 bases, J lost 1 base, and 9 bases lay in between. Germline CDR1 and CDR2: MGHDK and SYGVNS.

The count of this clone is one. The rearrangement joins TRBV4-2 to TRBJ2-7; D is perhaps TRBD1 (5 bases). Per germline, CDR1 LGHNA and CDR2 YNFKEQ. Trimming cost V 1 base and J 5 bases, with 12 bases left between them. This CDR3 has 14 residues. The CDR3 here is CASSQGAGRDEQYF. The CDR3 DNA reads TGTGCCAGCAGCCAAGGGGCAGGGCGAGACGAGCAGTACTTC.

The V call is TRBV25-1, the J call TRBJ1-4; 10 positions match TRBD1. CDR1 and CDR2 from the germline V gene are MGHDK and SYGVNS. The CDR3 runs to 15 residues. The junction had 3 bases not matched to a gene; V was cut back by 3 bases and J by 5 bases. This CDR3 is CASSDKGQGNEKLFF. The CDR3 DNA reads as TGTGCCAGCAGTGACAAGGGACAGGGGAATGAAAAACTGTTTTTT.

The chain carries TRBV5-1 and TRBJ1-6; D not resolved. The length of the CDR3 is 14 residues. Germline loops: CDR1 SGHRS, CDR2 YFSETQ. Trimming stripped 0 bases from V and 8 bases from J, with 9 bases between. The CDR3 region has the DNA TGCGCCAGCAGCTTGGAGTTGAGGGATTCACCCCTCCACTTT. It is translated as CASSLELRDSPLHF. Filled out from reference TRBV5-1 and TRBJ1-6, the complete variable domain reads KAGVTQTPRYLIKTRGQQVTLSCSPISGHRSVSWYQQTPGQGLQFLFEYFSETQRNKGNFPGRFSGRQFSNSRSEMNVSTLELGDSALYLCASSLELRDSPLHFGNGTRLTVT.

The rearrangement links TRBV2 to TRBJ1-1; D unresolved. The CDR3 is 15 residues long. Trimming removed 2 bases from V and 5 bases from J, with 15 bases in between. Germline lookup yields CDR1 SNHLY and CDR2 FYNNEI. The DNA of the CDR3 is TGTGCCAGCAGTGAATTCCGAGGAGATGTTACTGAAGCTTTCTTT. Translation: CASSEFRGDVTEAFF.

Concerning this clone: Compared with germline, one end of the junction differs, possibly owing to a read error. The sample has other DNA sequences that encode this CDR3 too. The chain recombines TRBV12-5 with TRBJ2-3; D is ambiguous. Per the germline V gene, CDR1 is LGHNT and CDR2 is FRNRAP. CDR3 length: 13 residues. This CDR3 reads CASAGGVPDTQYF. The CDR3 DNA reads as TGTGCTAGTGCCGGCGGAGTACCAGATACACAGTATTTT.

The chain employs TRBV27 and TRBJ1-1, with 9 bases aligning to TRBD1. Per germline, CDR1 MNHEY and CDR2 SMNVEV (reference sequence). Losses at the gene ends were 1 base for V and 4 bases for J; bases not matched to a gene: 10. The CDR3 is made up of 17 amino acids. The CDR3 spells CASSLFGTGNVGTEAFF. CDR3 nucleotides: TGTGCCAGCAGTTTATTCGGGACAGGGAACGTGGGCACTGAAGCTTTCTTT.

The J gene is TRBJ1-1, the V gene TRBV2; 8 nucleotides match TRBD1. The CDR3 spans 14 residues. Germline loops: CDR1 SNHLY, CDR2 FYNNEI. With V trimmed by 8 bases and J by 5 bases, 10 bases remained unmatched. In nucleotides, the CDR3 is TGTGCCAGCCCGACGACAGGGGAGGGGACTGAAGCTTTCTTT. Translated: CASPTTGEGTEAFF.

Concerning this clone itself: Other DNA sequences in this sample translate to the same CDR3. The chain carries TRBV9 and TRBJ1-1, with D possibly TRBD1 on 5 matching bases. Deletions cut 0 bases from V and 2 bases from J, with 8 bases between. This CDR3 is 14 amino acids long. Per the germline V gene, CDR1 is SGDLS and CDR2 is YYNGEE. The CDR3 DNA follows: TGTGCCAGCAGCGTAGGTCAGGGAAACACTGAAGCTTTCTTT. Translation gives CASSVGQGNTEAFF.

The genes are TRBV11-3 and TRBJ1-5; D remains ambiguous. Trimming removed 5 bases from V and 9 bases from J, with 8 bases in between. This CDR3 contains 11 residues. Looked up from germline, CDR1 is SGHNT and CDR2 is YENEEA. The chain's CDR3 is CASSPRGPQHF. In DNA, the CDR3 is TGTGCCAGCAGCCCCAGAGGGCCCCAGCATTTT.

V gene TRBV5-8 combines with J gene TRBJ1-6; 10 positions match TRBD1. The V and J ends lost 4 bases and 10 bases, in that order; junction bases with no gene match: 11. This CDR3 comprises 16 residues. Germline V CDR1 and CDR2: SGHTS, YDEGEE. CDR3 sequence reads: CASSLWTGGIRSPLHF. CDR3 sequence (DNA): TGTGCCAGCAGCCTTTGGACAGGGGGAATTAGGTCACCCCTCCACTTT.

The V gene is TRBV7-3, the J gene TRBJ2-5; 7 bases align to TRBD2. Germline CDR1 reads SGHTA; CDR2 reads FQGTGA. V gave up 1 base and J gave up 5 bases; unmatched junction bases: 4. The CDR3 length is 14 residues. In DNA, the CDR3 is TGTGCCAGCAGCTTAAGGCGGGAGCAGGAGACCCAGTACTTC. Translated, it gives CASSLRREQETQYF.

This clone came up a few times. The V gene is TRBV6-2 or TRBV6-3, the J gene TRBJ1-4, with TRBD1 matching over 8 bases. The length of the CDR3 is 17 residues. The germline V gene has CDR1 MNHEY and CDR2 SVGEGT. With 2 bases clipped from V and 0 bases from J, the junction kept 5 bases outside the gene matches. CDR3: CASSYTTGAATNEKLFF. Here the CDR3 DNA reads TGTGCCAGCAGTTACACGACAGGGGCCGCAACTAATGAAAAACTGTTTTTT.

This clone was seen more than once but under ten times. This sequence joins TRBV11-2 and TRBJ2-3; tentatively, D is TRBD1 (5 bases). V was shortened by 5 bases and J by 3 bases, with 12 bases between the two germline ends. Germline loops: CDR1 SGHAT, CDR2 FQNNGV. The CDR3 consists of 14 residues. The CDR3 bases are TGTGCCAGCAGCCTTATGACAGTTACAGATACGCAGTATTTT. Residues: CASSLMTVTDTQYF.

Only one count was recorded for this clone. The J gene is TRBJ2-7, the V gene TRBV12-1; the D call TRBD1 from the table was never checked on the DNA. TRBV12-1 is a known pseudogene. This CDR3 has 14 residues. CDR3: CASSSGQGGYEQYF. The DNA of the CDR3 is TGTGCCAGCAGCTCGGGACAGGGTGGGTACGAGCAGTACTTC.

This chain connects TRBV18 to TRBJ1-5; D call uncertain. The germline V gene has CDR1 KGHSH and CDR2 LQKENI. The V end lost 2 bases, the J end lost 2 bases, and 10 bases lay between the germline ends. The CDR3 contains 15 residues. In DNA form, the CDR3 reads TGTGCCAGCTCACCAGGGGTGAGGGGCAATCAGCCCCAGCATTTT. This translates into CASSPGVRGNQPQHF.

The J gene is TRBJ2-2, the V gene TRBV9; 7 bases align to TRBD2. The trim removed 4 bases at V and 2 bases at J, leaving 5 bases unmatched. CDR3 length: 15 residues. Germline values: CDR1 SGDLS, CDR2 YYNGEE. CDR3 nucleotide sequence: TGTGCCAGCAGCCCCGGGACTACCAACACCGGGGAGCTGTTTTTT. Protein sequence: CASSPGTTNTGELFF.

The chain employs TRBV28 and TRBJ2-3; the D gene is possibly TRBD2 (5 bases). Trimming removed 4 bases at V and 6 bases at J, with 17 bases between. Germline lookup yields CDR1 MDHEN and CDR2 SYDVKM. The CDR3 length is 15 residues. In DNA, the CDR3 is TGTGCCAGCAGTTCGCCGGCCACTAGTATGGATACGCAGTATTTT. Encoded protein: CASSSPATSMDTQYF.

The chain links TRBV7-9 to TRBJ2-6; TRBD1 matches at 9 bases. Germline V gives CDR1 SEHNR, CDR2 FQNEAQ (reference sequence). The CDR3 runs 20 residues. The V segment lost 5 bases and the J segment 0 bases; nucleotides outside the gene matches: 14. This chain's CDR3 is CASSKLWDREPLSGANVLTF. For the CDR3, the DNA is TGTGCCAGCAGCAAACTGTGGGACAGGGAACCCCTCTCTGGGGCCAACGTCCTGACTTTC.

The chain links TRBV18 to TRBJ1-5; 9 bases agree with TRBD1. The V and J ends lost 5 bases and 7 bases, in that order; junction bases with no gene match: 12. CDR3 length: 16 residues. CDR1 and CDR2 from the germline V gene are KGHSH and LQKENI. The CDR3 region is CASSSSWGQGQQPQHF. The DNA of the CDR3 is TGTGCCAGCTCATCAAGTTGGGGACAGGGCCAACAGCCCCAGCATTTT.